This TCR beta chain was documented in a study of blood T cells in healthy people across ages. This clonotype came up a few times. What it recognizes is unknown. Study-level findings and limits: Long-lived and aged donors differed, with more naive CD4+ cells and higher diversity in the long-lived. Older age coincided with a roughly linear decline in TCR beta diversity per million T cells.

CDR3 length: 14 residues. After removal of 5 bases from V and 6 bases from J, the junction contained 6 bases not matched to a gene. Germline V gene sequence: CDR1 SNHLY, CDR2 FYNNEI. Then a second PCR, running about 7 to 11 cycles, was carried out with a sample-barcoded 5' primer and a J-beta primer mix. A minimum of 2.5 million CDR3-containing paired-end reads was obtained for each sample. TCRdb recomputed calls from the 5' RACE reads with MiXCR, one row per CDR3 protein. The data show 650,000 to 1,000,000 distinct CDR3 sequences, about 36% seen once. The rearrangement joins TRBV2 to TRBJ1-4, with 7 bases that match TRBD1. The sequenced sample was blood. The clonotype originates from a man aged 18 to 30 in good health. This CDR3 is CASSLGQVHEKLFF. DNA of the CDR3: TGTGCCAGCAGTCTAGGACAGGTTCATGAAAAACTGTTTTTT.